Described below is a single T cell receptor (beta chain) sequence and its context. The antigen is not known. The entry originates in a study of cytomegalovirus exposure and HLA in healthy donors. The PCR made use of 60 Vbeta and 13 Jbeta primers. Clones were read by immunoSEQ multiplex PCR, and TCRdb kept only the in-frame ones, dropping some. The sample lists approximately 200,000 clones, around 83% occurring once. In nominal health when sampled, donors likely had unrecorded immune exposures nonetheless. Broader study findings: Earlier findings revealed that most TCR beta V segments proved productive either about 87% or about 30% of the time. Presence/absence analyses treated sequencing depth as roughly uniform across donors. In a later analysis, compared with equally common non-associated chains, HLA-associated beta chains were more expanded.

The V and J ends lost 6 bases and 5 bases respectively, with 4 bases between them. The germline CDR1 and CDR2 sequences are MDHEN and SYDVKM. CDR3 length: 10 residues. V and J are TRBV28 and TRBJ2-5; D remains ambiguous. The TCR was taken from a girl under 18 in good health and CMV-seronegative. Sample: PBMCs. CDR3 sequence reads: CASRAETQYF. CDR3 nucleotide sequence: TGTGCCAGCAGAGCGGAGACCCAGTACTTC. Using reference TRBV28 and TRBJ2-5 for the parts outside the CDR3, the full variable domain is DVKVTQSSRYLVKRTGEKVFLECVQDMDHENMFWYRQDPGLGLRLIYFSYDVKMKEKGDIPEGYSVSREKKERFSLILESASTNQTSMYLCASRAETQYFGPGTRLLVL.